Shown below are 9 T cell receptor beta chains from a single sample sequenced in a study of spatial heterogeneity in lung cancer. A single record per CDR3 protein comes from TCRdb applying MiXCR to the 5' RACE reads. The sample holds 30,000 to 40,000 distinct CDR3 sequences, approximately 3.1% seen once. Time point noted: sample taken at primary tumor resection. This sample comprised normal lung tissue next to the tumor, obtained at surgery. The receptors were gathered from a male donor with early-stage non-small cell lung cancer.

This clonotype was recorded many times. The J gene is TRBJ1-2, the V gene TRBV10-3; the D gene is possibly TRBD1 (5 bases). Per the germline V gene, CDR1 is ENHRY and CDR2 is SYGVKD. Trimming stripped 5 bases from V and 1 base from J, with 17 bases between. The CDR3 spans 16 residues. DNA of the CDR3: TGTGCCATCAGTCGTTCGGGACCCTTTTTTAACTATGGCTACACCTTC. Protein: CAISRSGPFFNYGYTF.

This clonotype was recorded at least ten times. The chain recombines TRBV5-6 with TRBJ2-2, with D perhaps matching TRBD1 (5 bases). The length of the CDR3 is 16 residues. CDR1 and CDR2 from the germline V gene are SGHDT and YYEEEE. V lost 3 bases and J lost 2, with 14 bases in between. The CDR3 coding sequence is TGTGCCAGCAGCTCAGTCCCGGACACCAACACCGGGGAGCTGTTTTTT. It specifies CASSSVPDTNTGELFF.

This clonotype was recorded many times. V and J are TRBV20-1 and TRBJ2-7; 14 bases agree with TRBD2. CDR1 and CDR2 from the germline V gene are DFQATT and SNEGSKA (reference sequence). V dropped 6 bases and J dropped 4; count of bases not matched to a gene: 11. This CDR3 is built from 16 residues. The CDR3 sequence is CSAPGTSGSNTYEQYF. The CDR3 DNA is TGCAGTGCACCCGGGACTAGCGGGAGTAACACGTACGAGCAGTACTTC.

This clonotype was found many times. CDR3 region: CASSHDSGANVLTF. CDR3 nucleotides: TGTGCCAGCAGTCATGATTCTGGGGCCAACGTCCTGACTTTC. The rearrangement links TRBV6-6 to TRBJ2-6; the D is unclear. This CDR3 has 14 amino acids. Germline lookup yields CDR1 MNHNY and CDR2 SVGAGI (reference sequence). Trimming shortened V by 5 bases and J by 1 base, and 6 bases separated the two germline ends.

This clonotype was seen ten or more times. Written as DNA, the CDR3 is TGTGCCAGCACCTTAGGTACAGGGAAGAATTTGGAAGCTTTCTTT. Protein sequence: CASTLGTGKNLEAFF. The rearrangement links TRBV6-1 to TRBJ1-1; D possibly corresponds to TRBD1 (6 bases). Germline assignment: CDR1 MNHNS and CDR2 SASEGT. The CDR3 contains 15 residues. V was pared by 7 bases and J by 8 bases, with 23 bases between.

This clonotype has at least ten counts. The rearrangement joins TRBV29-1 to TRBJ2-1; 9 positions match TRBD1. Germline-derived CDR1 and CDR2 are SQVTM and ANQGSEA. Trimming removed 7 bases from V and 11 bases from J; junction bases left unmatched: 12. CDR3 length: 13 residues. Here the CDR3 reads CSGSRDRDGQQFF. The CDR3 DNA is TGCAGCGGATCCCGGGACAGGGATGGTCAGCAGTTCTTC.

This clonotype was observed many times. This sequence joins TRBV4-1 and TRBJ2-3; no clear D. The CDR3 covers 14 residues. CDR1 is MGHRA, CDR2 YSYEKL, per germline. The V and J ends lost 0 bases and 5 bases respectively, with 9 bases between them. The CDR3 bases are TGCGCCAGCAGCCAAGAAGGGATCGGAGATACGCAGTATTTT. Translation: CASSQEGIGDTQYF.

This clonotype was counted ten times or more. V and J are TRBV30 and TRBJ2-1; weak D call: TRBD1 (5 bases). Germline assignment: CDR1 GTSNPN and CDR2 SVGIG (reference sequence). The germline V and J ends were trimmed by 1 base and 5 bases, with 12 bases remaining between them. The CDR3 length is 14 residues. The CDR3 is CAWSAGQPDNEQFF. The CDR3 DNA follows: TGTGCCTGGAGTGCAGGGCAGCCAGACAATGAGCAGTTCTTC. Full variable domain (missing parts from reference TRBV30 and TRBJ2-1): SQTIHQWPATLVQPVGSPLSLECTVEGTSNPNLYWYRQAAGRGLQLLFYSVGIGQISSEVPQNLSASRPQDRQFILSSKKLLLSDSGFYLCAWSAGQPDNEQFFGPGTRLTVL.

The V gene is TRBV11-1, the J gene TRBJ2-5, with 9 bases matching TRBD1. Germline V gene data show CDR1 as SGHAT and CDR2 as FQDESV (reference sequence). CDR3 length: 15 residues. V shed 5 bases, J shed 4 bases, and the junction held 8 bases outside the gene matches. This chain's CDR3 is CASSRVQGARETQYF. In nucleotides, the CDR3 is TGTGCCAGCAGCCGCGTACAGGGGGCGCGAGAGACCCAGTACTTC. Full variable domain (outside the CDR3, taken from reference TRBV11-1 and TRBJ2-5): EAEVAQSPRYKITEKSQAVAFWCDPISGHATLYWYRQILGQGPELLVQFQDESVVDDSQLPKDRFSAERLKGVDSTLKIQPAELGDSAMYLCASSRVQGARETQYFGPGTRLLVL.